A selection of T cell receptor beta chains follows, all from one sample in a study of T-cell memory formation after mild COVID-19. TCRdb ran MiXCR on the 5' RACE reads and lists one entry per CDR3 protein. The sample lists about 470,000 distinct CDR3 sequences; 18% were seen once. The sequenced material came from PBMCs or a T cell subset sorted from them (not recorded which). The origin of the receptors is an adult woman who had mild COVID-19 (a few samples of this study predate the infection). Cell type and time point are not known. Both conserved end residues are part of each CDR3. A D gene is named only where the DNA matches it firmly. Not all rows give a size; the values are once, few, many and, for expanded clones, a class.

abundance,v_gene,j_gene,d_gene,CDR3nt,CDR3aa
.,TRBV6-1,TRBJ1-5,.,TGTGCCAGCAGTGAAGGGCCTGGTCAGCCCCAGCATTTT,CASSEGPGQPQHF
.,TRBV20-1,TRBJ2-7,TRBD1,TGCAGTGTATCCCACAGGGGTAACTCCTACGAGCAGTACTTC,CSVSHRGNSYEQYF
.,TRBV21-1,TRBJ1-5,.,TGTGCCAGCAGCATAGAGCCCCAGCATTTT,CASSIEPQHF
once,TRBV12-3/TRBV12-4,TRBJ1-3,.,TGTGCCAGCAGTTCCGTATTAACAGCTGGAAACACCATATATTTT,CASSSVLTAGNTIYF
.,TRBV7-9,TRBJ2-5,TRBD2,TGTGCCAGCAGCGTGACTAGCGGGCTTCAAGAGACCCAGTACTTC,CASSVTSGLQETQYF
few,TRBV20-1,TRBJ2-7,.,TGCAGTGCTAGAATTCCGGGGACCAGCTCCTACGAGCAGTACTTC,CSARIPGTSSYEQYF
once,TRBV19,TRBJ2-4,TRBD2,TGTGCCAGTAGGCCAGCGGGGGTAAACATTCAGTACTTC,CASRPAGVNIQYF
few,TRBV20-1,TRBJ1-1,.,TGCAGTGCTGCCCCGGGAAATTTGAACACTGAAGCTTTCTTT,CSAAPGNLNTEAFF
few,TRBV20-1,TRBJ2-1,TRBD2,TGCAGTGCTAGAGCCGGGACTAGCGGGAACAATGAGCAGTTCTTC,CSARAGTSGNNEQFF
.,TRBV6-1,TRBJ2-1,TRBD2,TGTGCCAGCGATTGGCGGGGGGGCCGAAGTTCCTACAATGAGCAGTTATTC,CASDWRGGRSSYNEQLF